These 21 T cell receptor beta chains were sequenced from one sample in a study of OX40 agonist ivuxolimab in advanced cancers. Generated by immunoSEQ multiplex PCR, the TCRdb table keeps only in-frame clones and is missing some. The profile covers about 65,000 clones, with around 87% appearing a single time and approximately 0.37% taken by the ten largest. The material was CD4+ or CD8+ T cells sorted from blood, obtained in a trial of the OX40 agonist ivuxolimab. The receptors here all came from an adult with an advanced solid tumor such as melanoma, head and neck, liver or kidney cancer.

CDR3 loop: CAWGGQGMTNEKLFF. CDR3 in DNA: TGTGCCTGGGGAGGACAGGGGATGACTAATGAAAAACTGTTTTTT. The chain has TRBV30 and TRBJ1-4; 9 bases align to TRBD1. The germline CDR1 and CDR2 sequences are GTSNPN and SVGIG (reference sequence). The V segment lost 5 bases and the J segment 2 bases; nucleotides outside the gene matches: 6. The CDR3 is 15 amino acids. The full variable domain, rest sourced from reference TRBV30 and TRBJ1-4, is SQTIHQWPATLVQPVGSPLSLECTVEGTSNPNLYWYRQAAGRGLQLLFYSVGIGQISSEVPQNLSASRPQDRQFILSSKKLLLSDSGFYLCAWGGQGMTNEKLFFGSGTQLSVL.

V is TRBV19 and J is TRBJ2-1; D not certain. Germline CDR1 and CDR2: LNHDA and SQIVND (reference sequence). The CDR3 contains 14 residues. V lost 5 bases and J 0 bases, leaving 8 bases between the germline ends. As DNA, the CDR3 is TGTGCCAGTAGTGAGGACCCCTCCTACAATGAGCAGTTCTTC. Its translation is CASSEDPSYNEQFF.

This clone was seen once. This same CDR3 is encoded by further DNA sequences in the sample. DNA for the CDR3: TGTGCCAGCAGTTACAGGGGGCAGTCACCCCTCCACTTT. It specifies CASSYRGQSPLHF. The V and J genes are TRBV6-5 and TRBJ1-6; TRBD1 agrees at 7 bases. After removal of 2 bases from V and 10 bases from J, the junction contained 2 bases not matched to a gene. This CDR3 is 13 amino acids long. From germline, CDR1 is MNHEY and CDR2 SVGAGI.

The chain links TRBV5-1 to TRBJ2-2, with 10 bases lining up with TRBD1. After removal of 4 bases from V and 5 bases from J, the junction contained 5 bases not matched to a gene. CDR1 and CDR2 from the germline V gene are SGHRS and YFSETQ. This CDR3 region has 15 residues. The CDR3 here is CASSDDRGLTGELFF. DNA for the CDR3: TGCGCCAGCAGCGACGACAGGGGGCTGACCGGGGAGCTGTTTTTT.

This chain joins TRBV30 and TRBJ2-2, with TRBD2 matching 9 bases. This CDR3 contains 14 residues. In germline, CDR1 is GTSNPN, CDR2 SVGIG (reference sequence). J gave up 5 bases and V 1 base, and 2 bases lay outside the gene matches. CDR3 nucleotides: TGTGCCTGGAGTGCCCTAGCGGGGACCGGGGAGCTGTTTTTT. Protein sequence: CAWSALAGTGELFF. The full variable domain, completed using reference TRBV30 and TRBJ2-2, is SQTIHQWPATLVQPVGSPLSLECTVEGTSNPNLYWYRQAAGRGLQLLFYSVGIGQISSEVPQNLSASRPQDRQFILSSKKLLLSDSGFYLCAWSALAGTGELFFGEGSRLTVL.

The V call is TRBV6-1, the J call TRBJ1-5; D is possibly TRBD1 (5 bases). The V end was cut by 5 bases, the J end by 3 bases, with 14 bases between. Germline V lookup: CDR1 MNHNS, CDR2 SASEGT. The CDR3 is made up of 15 amino acids. The CDR3 DNA is TGTGCCAGCAGTCCCCCCGGGGCTGCCAATCAGCCCCAGCATTTT. Residues: CASSPPGAANQPQHF.

CDR3 DNA: TGTGCCAGCACCGCGGAGGGATGGACGCAGTATTTT. It specifies CASTAEGWTQYF. This chain uses TRBV11-2 with TRBJ2-3, with D perhaps TRBD2 (6 bases). V dropped 7 bases and J dropped 9 bases, with 14 bases sitting between them. Germline values: CDR1 SGHAT, CDR2 FQNNGV. CDR3 length equals 12 residues.

This clone occurred a few times. This chain links TRBV5-6 with TRBJ1-4; D is uncertain. CDR1 and CDR2 from the germline V gene are SGHDT and YYEEEE. V lost 1 base and J lost 2, with 15 bases in between. CDR3 size: 17 residues. The CDR3 coding sequence is TGTGCCAGCAGCTTGAAATTCAGGTCGGGGACTAATGAAAAACTGTTTTTT. As protein: CASSLKFRSGTNEKLFF.

This chain links TRBV19 with TRBJ2-2; TRBD2 is a possible D gene (6 bases). CDR3 size: 11 residues. Per the germline V gene, CDR1 is LNHDA and CDR2 is SQIVND (reference sequence). Trimming stripped 8 bases from V and 7 bases from J, with 8 bases between. The CDR3 sequence is CASWGVGELFF. The CDR3, as DNA: TGTGCCAGTTGGGGGGTCGGGGAGCTGTTTTTT.

The gene calls are TRBV25-1 and TRBJ2-5; a possible D gene is TRBD1 (5 bases). Germline CDR1 reads MGHDK; CDR2 reads SYGVNS. The CDR3 has 13 amino acids. Trimming shortened V by 5 bases and J by 5 bases, and 12 bases separated the two germline ends. CDR3 in DNA: TGTGCCAGCAGTTGGAGACAGATCGAGACCCAGTACTTC. Its translation: CASSWRQIETQYF.

This clone was observed once. CDR3 DNA: TGTGCCTGGAGTGTACAGGTTACATACAATGAGCAGTTCTTC. It translates to CAWSVQVTYNEQFF. V usage is TRBV30 and J usage is TRBJ2-1, with D perhaps matching TRBD1 (5 bases). Between the trimmed V and J ends, which lost 0 bases and 4 bases, there was a span of 10 bases. Per germline, CDR1 GTSNPN and CDR2 SVGIG (reference sequence). The CDR3 contains 14 residues.

The chain joins TRBV6-5 to TRBJ2-1; TRBD1 matches at 8 bases. CDR1 and CDR2 (germline): MNHEY, SVGAGI. This CDR3 has 13 amino acids. J was trimmed by 6 bases and V by 8 bases; bases with no gene match: 6. This chain's CDR3 is CASQGALGNEQFF. CDR3 DNA sequence: TGTGCCAGCCAGGGGGCGTTGGGCAATGAGCAGTTCTTC.

The rearrangement uses TRBV6-1 and TRBJ1-6; 9 nucleotides align to TRBD1. The CDR3 runs to 14 residues. Losses at the gene ends were 6 bases for V and 10 bases for J; bases not matched to a gene: 7. The germline V gene has CDR1 MNHNS and CDR2 SASEGT. CDR3 in DNA: TGTGCCAGCAGGTGGGACAGGGACGGATCACCCCTCCACTTT. Amino acids: CASRWDRDGSPLHF.

This clone appeared a single time. The chain links TRBV7-8 to TRBJ2-3, with D unclear. The CDR3 loop spans 14 amino acids. V lost 5 bases, J lost 1 base, and 10 bases lay in between. Per germline, CDR1 SGHVS and CDR2 FQNEAQ. This chain's CDR3 is CASSLGYGTDTQYF. CDR3 coding DNA: TGTGCCAGCAGCCTAGGATATGGCACAGATACGCAGTATTTT.

The rearrangement joins TRBV5-1 to TRBJ1-2; 7 nucleotides match TRBD1. The CDR3 has 16 residues. Looked up from germline, CDR1 is SGHRS and CDR2 is YFSETQ. The J segment lost 3 bases and the V segment lost 4 bases, leaving 12 bases of the junction unmatched. The CDR3, as DNA: TGCGCCAGCAGCCCCCGGGACAGTCTTAACCACTATGGCTACACCTTC. Its protein is CASSPRDSLNHYGYTF. The variable domain in full, completed from reference TRBV5-1 and TRBJ1-2, reads KAGVTQTPRYLIKTRGQQVTLSCSPISGHRSVSWYQQTPGQGLQFLFEYFSETQRNKGNFPGRFSGRQFSNSRSEMNVSTLELGDSALYLCASSPRDSLNHYGYTFGSGTRLTVV.

This clone was seen a handful of times. The chain has TRBV6-1 and TRBJ2-2; no clear D. The germline V gene has CDR1 MNHNS and CDR2 SASEGT. The CDR3 spans 13 residues. The V end lost 6 bases, the J end lost 4 bases, and 9 bases lay between the germline ends. The CDR3 is CASRKEFTGELFF. In nucleotides, the CDR3 is TGTGCCAGCAGAAAAGAATTCACCGGGGAGCTGTTTTTT.

The rearrangement joins TRBV6-6 to TRBJ1-2, with 8 bases aligning to TRBD1. V lost 2 bases, J lost 4 bases, and 3 bases stayed unmatched. The CDR3 loop spans 14 amino acids. In germline, CDR1 is MNHNY, CDR2 SVGAGI (reference sequence). This CDR3 reads CASSYDRGAYGYTF. In DNA, the CDR3 is TGTGCCAGCAGTTACGACAGGGGAGCCTATGGCTACACCTTC.

In this sample, this clone turned up once. The CDR3 coding sequence is TGTGCCAGCAGCCAAAATCCGGTCACCGGATACAATGGCTACACCTTC. Translated, it gives CASSQNPVTGYNGYTF. The chain links TRBV4-2 to TRBJ1-2, with unresolved D. The germline V gene encodes CDR1 LGHNA and CDR2 YNFKEQ. The CDR3 is 16 amino acids. Trimming took off 2 bases at V and 6 bases at J, with 19 bases between the two ends.

This chain uses TRBV4-2 with TRBJ2-3; 12 nucleotides align to TRBD2. Trimming cost V 0 bases and J 6 bases; bases outside gene matches: 10. The CDR3 contains 18 residues. Germline V CDR1 and CDR2: LGHNA, YNFKEQ. In DNA form, the CDR3 reads TGTGCCAGCAGCCAAGATAGGTCTAGCGGGGGGGCCCGCGATACGCAGTATTTT. It encodes CASSQDRSSGGARDTQYF.

The chain recombines TRBV6-6 with TRBJ1-2; TRBD1 might be the D (5 bases). Between the trimmed V and J ends, which lost 6 bases and 3 bases, there was a span of 17 bases. The CDR3 sequence is 15 residues long. Looked up from germline, CDR1 is MNHNY and CDR2 is SVGAGI (reference sequence). The DNA for the CDR3 is TGTGCCAGCAGCCCGCCTCCGGGACTGCACTATGGCTACACCTTC. The encoded protein is CASSPPPGLHYGYTF.

The V gene is TRBV5-4, the J gene TRBJ2-5; 12 bases map to TRBD2. V trimming: 0 bases; J trimming: 5 bases; junction bases outside the gene matches: 2. The CDR3 is 15 residues long. Looked up from germline, CDR1 is SGHNT and CDR2 is YYREEE (reference sequence). CDR3 residues: CASSLGLAGGETQYF. The CDR3 coding sequence is TGTGCCAGCAGCTTGGGGCTAGCGGGGGGGGAGACCCAGTACTTC.